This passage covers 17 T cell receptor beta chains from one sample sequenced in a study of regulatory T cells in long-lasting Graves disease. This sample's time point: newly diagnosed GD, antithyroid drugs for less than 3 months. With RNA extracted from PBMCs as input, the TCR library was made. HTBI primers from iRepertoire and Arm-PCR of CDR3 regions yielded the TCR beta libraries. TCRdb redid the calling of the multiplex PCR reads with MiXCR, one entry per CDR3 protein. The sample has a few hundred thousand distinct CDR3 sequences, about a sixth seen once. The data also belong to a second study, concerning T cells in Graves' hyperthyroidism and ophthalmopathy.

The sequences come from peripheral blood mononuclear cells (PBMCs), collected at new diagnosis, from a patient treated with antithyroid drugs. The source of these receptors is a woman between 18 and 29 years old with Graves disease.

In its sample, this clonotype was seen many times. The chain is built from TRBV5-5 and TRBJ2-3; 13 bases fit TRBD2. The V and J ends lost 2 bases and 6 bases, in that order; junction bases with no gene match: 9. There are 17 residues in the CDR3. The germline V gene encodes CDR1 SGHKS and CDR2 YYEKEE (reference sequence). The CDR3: CASSFETSGRAMDTQYF. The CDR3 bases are TGTGCCAGCAGCTTCGAAACTAGCGGGAGGGCCATGGATACGCAGTATTTT.

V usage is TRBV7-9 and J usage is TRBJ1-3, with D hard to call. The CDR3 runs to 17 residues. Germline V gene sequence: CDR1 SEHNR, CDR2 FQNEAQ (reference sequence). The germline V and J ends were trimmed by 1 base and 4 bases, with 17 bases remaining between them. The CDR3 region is CASSLVSGSPWGNTIYF. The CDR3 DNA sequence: TGTGCCAGCAGCTTAGTTTCTGGCAGCCCCTGGGGAAACACCATATATTTT. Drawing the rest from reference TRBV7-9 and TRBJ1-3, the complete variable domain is DTGVSQNPRHKITKRGQNVTFRCDPISEHNRLYWYRQTLGQGPEFLTYFQNEAQLEKSRLLSDRFSAERPKGSFSTLEIQRTEQGDSAMYLCASSLVSGSPWGNTIYFGEGSWLTVV.

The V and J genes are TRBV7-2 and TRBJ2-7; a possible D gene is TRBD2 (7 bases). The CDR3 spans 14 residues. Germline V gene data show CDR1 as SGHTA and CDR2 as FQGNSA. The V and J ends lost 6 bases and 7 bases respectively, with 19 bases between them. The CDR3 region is CASRGGGPVGEQYF. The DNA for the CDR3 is TGTGCCAGCAGGGGCGGGGGCCCGGTGGGAGAGCAGTACTTC. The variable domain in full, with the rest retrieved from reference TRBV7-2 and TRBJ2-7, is GAGVSQSPSNKVTEKGKDVELRCDPISGHTALYWYRQSLGQGLEFLIYFQGNSAPDKSGLPSDRFSAERTGGSVSTLTIQRTQQEDSAVYLCASRGGGPVGEQYFGPGTRLTVT.

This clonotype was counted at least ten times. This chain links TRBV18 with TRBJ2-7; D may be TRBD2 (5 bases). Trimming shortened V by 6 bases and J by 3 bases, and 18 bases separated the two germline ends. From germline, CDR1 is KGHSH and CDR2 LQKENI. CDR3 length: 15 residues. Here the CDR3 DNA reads TGTGCCAGCTCCCTCTTAGCAGCGGCTTACTACGAGCAGTACTTC. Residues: CASSLLAAAYYEQYF.

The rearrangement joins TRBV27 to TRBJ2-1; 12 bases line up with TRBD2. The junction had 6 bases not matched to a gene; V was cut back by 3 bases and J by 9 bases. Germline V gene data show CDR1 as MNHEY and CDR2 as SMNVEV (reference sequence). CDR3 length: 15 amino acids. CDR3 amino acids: CASSFRLAGVTEQFF. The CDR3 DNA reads TGTGCCAGCAGTTTTAGACTAGCGGGAGTTACTGAGCAGTTCTTC.

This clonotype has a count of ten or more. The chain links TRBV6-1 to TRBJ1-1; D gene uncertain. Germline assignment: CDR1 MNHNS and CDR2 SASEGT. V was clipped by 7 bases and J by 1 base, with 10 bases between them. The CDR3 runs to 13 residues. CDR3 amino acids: CASTKAQNTEAFF. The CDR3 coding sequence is TGTGCCAGCACCAAGGCCCAGAACACTGAAGCTTTCTTT.

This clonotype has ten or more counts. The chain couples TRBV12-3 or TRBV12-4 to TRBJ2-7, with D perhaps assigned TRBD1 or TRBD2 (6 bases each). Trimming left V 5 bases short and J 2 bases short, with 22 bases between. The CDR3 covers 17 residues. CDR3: CASSPRLGGRGAYEQYF. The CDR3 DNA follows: TGTGCCAGCAGTCCCCGCCTAGGTGGTAGGGGGGCCTACGAGCAGTACTTC.

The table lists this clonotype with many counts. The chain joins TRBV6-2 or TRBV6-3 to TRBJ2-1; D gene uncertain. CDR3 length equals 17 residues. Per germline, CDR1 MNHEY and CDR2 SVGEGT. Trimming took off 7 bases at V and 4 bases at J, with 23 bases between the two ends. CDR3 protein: CASTHPTGGTRYNEQFF. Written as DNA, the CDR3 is TGTGCCAGCACTCACCCCACCGGCGGCACCAGGTACAATGAGCAGTTCTTC.

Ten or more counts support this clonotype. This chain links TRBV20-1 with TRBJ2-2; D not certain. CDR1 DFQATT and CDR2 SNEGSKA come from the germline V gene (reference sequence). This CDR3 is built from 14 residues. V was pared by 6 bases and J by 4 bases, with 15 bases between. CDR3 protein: CSAGSSLATGELFF. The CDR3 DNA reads TGCAGTGCCGGCAGTAGTCTCGCCACCGGGGAGCTGTTTTTT.

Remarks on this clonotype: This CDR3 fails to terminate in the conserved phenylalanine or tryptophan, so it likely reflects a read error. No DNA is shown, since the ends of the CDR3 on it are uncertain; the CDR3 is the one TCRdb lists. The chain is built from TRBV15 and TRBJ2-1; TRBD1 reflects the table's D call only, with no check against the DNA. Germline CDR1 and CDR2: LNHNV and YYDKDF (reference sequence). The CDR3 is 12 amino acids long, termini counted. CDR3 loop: CATSSYYGTLYL.

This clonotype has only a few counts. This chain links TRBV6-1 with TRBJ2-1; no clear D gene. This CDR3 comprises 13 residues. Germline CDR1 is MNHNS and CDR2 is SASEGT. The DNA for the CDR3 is TGTGCTTCGGCGTGGTCCAATTACAATGAGCAGTTCTTC. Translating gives CASAWSNYNEQFF.

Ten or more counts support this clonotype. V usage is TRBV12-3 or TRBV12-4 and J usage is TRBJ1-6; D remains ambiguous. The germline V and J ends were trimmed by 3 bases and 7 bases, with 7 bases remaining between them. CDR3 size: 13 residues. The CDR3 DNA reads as TGTGCCAGCAGTTTCTCAGTGAATTCACCCCTCCACTTT. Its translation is CASSFSVNSPLHF.

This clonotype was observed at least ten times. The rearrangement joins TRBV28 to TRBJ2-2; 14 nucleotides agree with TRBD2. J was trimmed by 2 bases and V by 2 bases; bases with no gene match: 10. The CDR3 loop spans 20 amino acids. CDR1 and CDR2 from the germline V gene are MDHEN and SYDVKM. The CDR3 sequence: CASSLLDGTSGRGNTGELFF. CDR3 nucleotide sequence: TGTGCCAGCAGTTTACTCGATGGGACTAGCGGGAGAGGAAACACCGGGGAGCTGTTTTTT.

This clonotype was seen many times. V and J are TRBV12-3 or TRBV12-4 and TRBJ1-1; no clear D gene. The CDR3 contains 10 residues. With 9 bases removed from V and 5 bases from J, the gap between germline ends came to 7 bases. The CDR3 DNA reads TGTGCCAGTCGAGGAACTGAAGCTTTCTTT. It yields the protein CASRGTEAFF.

In nucleotides, the CDR3 is TGTGCCAGCAGTCCCCCCGGGACTAGCGGGGGGAGCTCCTACGAGCAGTACTTC. Translated: CASSPPGTSGGSSYEQYF. The chain uses TRBV28 and TRBJ2-7; 15 bases fit TRBD2. The ends lost 5 bases at V and 0 bases at J; junction bases unmatched: 8. CDR1 is MDHEN, CDR2 SYDVKM, per germline. This CDR3 spans 18 amino acids.

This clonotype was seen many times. CDR3 protein: CASSLQQETQYF. The DNA for the CDR3 is TGTGCCAGCAGTTTACAGCAAGAGACCCAGTACTTC. The chain recombines TRBV12-3 or TRBV12-4 with TRBJ2-5; D ambiguous. CDR3 length equals 12 residues. V shed 2 bases and J shed 2 bases, with 3 bases lying between them.

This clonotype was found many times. This chain's CDR3 is CASSEGTSGYNEQFF. The CDR3 DNA sequence: TGTGCCAGCAGTGAAGGGACTAGCGGGTACAATGAGCAGTTCTTC. The gene calls are TRBV2 and TRBJ2-1; 11 nucleotides agree with TRBD2. CDR1 and CDR2 from the germline V gene are SNHLY and FYNNEI. V gave up 1 base and J gave up 4 bases; unmatched junction bases: 0. There are 15 residues in the CDR3.